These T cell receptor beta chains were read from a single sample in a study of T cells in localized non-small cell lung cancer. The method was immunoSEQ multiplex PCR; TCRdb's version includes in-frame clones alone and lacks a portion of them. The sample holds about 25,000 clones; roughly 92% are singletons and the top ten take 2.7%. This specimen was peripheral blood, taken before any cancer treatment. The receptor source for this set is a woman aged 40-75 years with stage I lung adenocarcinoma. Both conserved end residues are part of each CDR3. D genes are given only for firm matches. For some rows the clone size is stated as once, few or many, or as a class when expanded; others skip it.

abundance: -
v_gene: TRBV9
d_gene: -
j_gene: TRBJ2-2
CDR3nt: TGTGCCAGCAGCGTAATGGGGAGTAGGAGCACCGGGGAGCTGTTTTTT
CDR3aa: CASSVMGSRSTGELFF

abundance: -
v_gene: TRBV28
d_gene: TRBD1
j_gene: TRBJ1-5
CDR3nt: TGTGCCAGCAGTTCTCCCGGGACAGGAAACCCCAATCAGCCCCAGCATTTT
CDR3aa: CASSSPGTGNPNQPQHF

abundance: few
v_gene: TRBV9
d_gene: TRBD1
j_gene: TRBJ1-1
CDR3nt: TGTGCCAGCAGCGTGGACAGGGCGTCCACTGAAGCTTTCTTT
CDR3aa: CASSVDRASTEAFF

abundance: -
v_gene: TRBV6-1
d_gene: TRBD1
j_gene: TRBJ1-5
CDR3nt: TGTGCCAGCAGCGGGACAGGGGTTCAGCCCCAGCATTTT
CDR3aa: CASSGTGVQPQHF

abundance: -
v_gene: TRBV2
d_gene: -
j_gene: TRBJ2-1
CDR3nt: TGTGCCAGCAGTCTGGACAGATACAATGAGCAGTTCTTC
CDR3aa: CASSLDRYNEQFF

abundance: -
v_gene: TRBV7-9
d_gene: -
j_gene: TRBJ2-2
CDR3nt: TGTGCCAGCAGCTTAGCCGTTGGGGAGCTAGCGCCCGGGGAGCTGTTTTTT
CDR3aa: CASSLAVGELAPGELFF

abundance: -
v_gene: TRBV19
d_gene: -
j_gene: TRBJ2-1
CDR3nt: TGTGCCAGTAGTACCCGGAATGAGCAGTTCTTC
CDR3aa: CASSTRNEQFF

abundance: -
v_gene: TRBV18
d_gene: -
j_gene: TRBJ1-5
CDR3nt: TGTGCCAGCTCACCACGGCGGGACCAACGCCCCCAGCATTTT
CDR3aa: CASSPRRDQRPQHF

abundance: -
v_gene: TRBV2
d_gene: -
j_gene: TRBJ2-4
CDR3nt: TGTGCCAGCAGCAACGAGATAGCCAAAAACATTCAGTACTTC
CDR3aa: CASSNEIAKNIQYF

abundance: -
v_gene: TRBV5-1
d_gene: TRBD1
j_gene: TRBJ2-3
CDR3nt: TGCGCCAGCAGCTTTACCCGACAGGGTGGAACAGATACGCAGTATTTT
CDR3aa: CASSFTRQGGTDTQYF

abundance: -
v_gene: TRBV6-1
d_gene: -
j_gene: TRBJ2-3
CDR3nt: TGTGCCAGCAGCCCAACAGGTAGCACAGATACGCAGTATTTT
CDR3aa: CASSPTGSTDTQYF

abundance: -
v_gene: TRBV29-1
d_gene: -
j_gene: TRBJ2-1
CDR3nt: TGCAGCGTTGAACGTATCCTCTACGACAATGAGCAGTTCTTC
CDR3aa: CSVERILYDNEQFF

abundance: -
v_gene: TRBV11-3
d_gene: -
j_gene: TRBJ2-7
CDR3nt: TGTGCCAGCAGCTCTGACCCGGGCTACGAGCAGTACTTC
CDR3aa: CASSSDPGYEQYF

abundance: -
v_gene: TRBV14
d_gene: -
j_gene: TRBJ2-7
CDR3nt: TGTGCCAGCAGCCAAGCAGGGGACTCCTACGAGCAGTACTTC
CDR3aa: CASSQAGDSYEQYF

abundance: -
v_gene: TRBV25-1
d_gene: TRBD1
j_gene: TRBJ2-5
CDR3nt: TGTGCCAGCAGTATGACAGGGGGACCCCAAGAGACCCAGTACTTC
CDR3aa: CASSMTGGPQETQYF

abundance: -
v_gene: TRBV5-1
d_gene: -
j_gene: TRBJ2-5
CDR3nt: TGCGCCAGCAGCTTACTAGCTCAAGAGACCCAGTACTTC
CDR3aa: CASSLLAQETQYF

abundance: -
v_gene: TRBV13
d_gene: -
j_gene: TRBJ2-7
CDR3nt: TGTGCCAGCAGCTTAGCCCGGGGGAGCTACGAGCAGTACTTC
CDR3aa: CASSLARGSYEQYF

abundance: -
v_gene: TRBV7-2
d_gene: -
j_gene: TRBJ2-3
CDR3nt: TGTGCCAGCAGCCCCAGCCCTCTTTTTCGGACAGATACGCAGTATTTT
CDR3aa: CASSPSPLFRTDTQYF

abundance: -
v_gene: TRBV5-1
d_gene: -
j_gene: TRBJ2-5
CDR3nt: TGCGCCAGCAGTCTCAAGGCTTACCAAGAGACCCAGTACTTC
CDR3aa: CASSLKAYQETQYF

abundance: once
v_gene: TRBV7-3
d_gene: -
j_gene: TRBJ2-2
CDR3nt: TGTGCCAGCAGCTTATTATCCGGAGCTGCGAACACCGGGGAGCTGTTTTTT
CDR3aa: CASSLLSGAANTGELFF

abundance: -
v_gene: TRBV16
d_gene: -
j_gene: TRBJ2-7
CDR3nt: TGTGCCAGCAACCCCGGAGGGAACTACGAGCAGTACTTC
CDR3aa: CASNPGGNYEQYF

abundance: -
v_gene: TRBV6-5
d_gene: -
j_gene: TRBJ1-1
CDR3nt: TGTGCCAGCAGCCTGGAGGGTCCCAACCCGCAAAGAGCTTTCTTT
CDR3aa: CASSLEGPNPQRAFF

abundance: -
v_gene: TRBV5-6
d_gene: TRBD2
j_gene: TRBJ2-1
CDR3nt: TGTGCCAGCAGCTCCCACCGCGGGAGGGCCATTTGGAATGAGCAGTTCTTC
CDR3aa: CASSSHRGRAIWNEQFF

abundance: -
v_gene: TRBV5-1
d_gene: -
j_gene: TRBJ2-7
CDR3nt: TGCGCCAGCAGCAGCATGACGTCAGGTGTCAACGAGCAGTACTTC
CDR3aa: CASSSMTSGVNEQYF

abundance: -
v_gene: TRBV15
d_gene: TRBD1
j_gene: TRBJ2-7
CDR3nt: TGTGCCACCAGCAGGCGCACGACAGGGTTGGGCGAGCAGTACTTC
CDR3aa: CATSRRTTGLGEQYF

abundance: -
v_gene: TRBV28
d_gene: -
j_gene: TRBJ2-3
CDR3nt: TGTGCCAGCAGTCCCAGCGATACAGATACGCAGTATTTT
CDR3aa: CASSPSDTDTQYF

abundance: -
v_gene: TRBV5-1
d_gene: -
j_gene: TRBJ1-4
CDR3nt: TGCGCCAGCAGCTTGGGGCCCCAAGACGCTAATGAAAAACTGTTTTTT
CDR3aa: CASSLGPQDANEKLFF

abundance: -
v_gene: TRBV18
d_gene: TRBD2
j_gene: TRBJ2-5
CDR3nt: TGTGCCAGCTCTACAAGTAGCAGCGGGGTAGAGACCCAGTACTTC
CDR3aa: CASSTSSSGVETQYF

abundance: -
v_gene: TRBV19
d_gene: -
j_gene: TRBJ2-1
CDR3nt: TGTGCCAGTAGTATCGGGGGAAATGAGCAGTTCTTC
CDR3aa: CASSIGGNEQFF

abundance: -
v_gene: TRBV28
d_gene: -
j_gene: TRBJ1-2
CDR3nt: TGTGCCAGCAGCGACAAACCCTATGGCTACACCTTC
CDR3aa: CASSDKPYGYTF

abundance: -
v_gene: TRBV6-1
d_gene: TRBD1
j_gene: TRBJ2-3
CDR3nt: TGTGCCAGCAGCAGACAGGGGGTGTTCACAGATACGCAGTATTTT
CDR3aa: CASSRQGVFTDTQYF

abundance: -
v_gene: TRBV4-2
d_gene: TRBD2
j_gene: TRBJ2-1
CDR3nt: TGTGCCAGCAGCCCCGGGACTAGCGGGAGGGATGAGCAGTTCTTC
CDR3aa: CASSPGTSGRDEQFF

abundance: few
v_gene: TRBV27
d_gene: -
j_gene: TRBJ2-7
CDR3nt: TGTGCCAGCAGTTTATCGAATCCCCTTGCGGAGCAGTACTTC
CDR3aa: CASSLSNPLAEQYF

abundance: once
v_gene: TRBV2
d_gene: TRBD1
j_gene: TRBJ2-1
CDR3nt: TGTGCCAGCGGGGACAGTTCTTGGGCGCAGTTCTTC
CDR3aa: CASGDSSWAQFF

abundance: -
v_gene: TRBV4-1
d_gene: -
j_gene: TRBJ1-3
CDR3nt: TGCGCCAGCAGAAACGCCCCTCTCTCTGGAAACACCATATATTTT
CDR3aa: CASRNAPLSGNTIYF

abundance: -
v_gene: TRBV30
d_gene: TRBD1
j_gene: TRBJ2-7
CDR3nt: TGTGCCTGGAGTACCACAGGGGGCTCCTACGAGCAGTACTTC
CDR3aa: CAWSTTGGSYEQYF

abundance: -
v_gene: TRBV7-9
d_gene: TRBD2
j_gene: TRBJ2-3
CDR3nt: TGTGCCAGCAGCCCCGACGGGGGGGGAGGAGCCTCCACAGATACGCAGTATTTT
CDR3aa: CASSPDGGGGASTDTQYF

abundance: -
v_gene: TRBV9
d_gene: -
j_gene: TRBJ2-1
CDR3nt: TGTGCCAGCAGCGTAGAGACAGTGACCCGGTTGGGGAACAATGAGCAGTTCTTC
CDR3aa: CASSVETVTRLGNNEQFF

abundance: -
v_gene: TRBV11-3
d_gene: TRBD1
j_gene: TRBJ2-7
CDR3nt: TGTGCCAGCAGCTATCGCCGGGACAGGGGCTACGAGCAGTACTTC
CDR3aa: CASSYRRDRGYEQYF

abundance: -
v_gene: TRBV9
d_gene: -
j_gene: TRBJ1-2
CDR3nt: TGTGCCAGCAGCGTAGCGGCAGGGTATGGCTACACCTTC
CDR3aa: CASSVAAGYGYTF

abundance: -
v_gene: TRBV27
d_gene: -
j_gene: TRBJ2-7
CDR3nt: TGTGCCAGCAGTTCCATGGACAGCCCCTCGAAGCAGTACTTC
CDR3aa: CASSSMDSPSKQYF

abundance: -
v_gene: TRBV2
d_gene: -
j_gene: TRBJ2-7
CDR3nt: TGTGCCAGCAATAGTGAGTACGAGCAGTACTTC
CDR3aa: CASNSEYEQYF

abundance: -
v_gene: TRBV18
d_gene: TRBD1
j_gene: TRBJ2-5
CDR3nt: TGTGCCAGCTCACTCTTTAATACAGGGGCCTTACAAGAGACCCAGTACTTC
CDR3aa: CASSLFNTGALQETQYF

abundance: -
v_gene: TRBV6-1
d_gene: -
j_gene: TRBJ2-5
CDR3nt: TGTGCCAGCAGTGAAGCGGGGGTAATTTGGGAGACCCAGTACTTC
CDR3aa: CASSEAGVIWETQYF

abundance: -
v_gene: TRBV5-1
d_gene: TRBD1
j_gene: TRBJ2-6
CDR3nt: TGCGCCAGCAGCTTGGGGGACAGGGAGACTGGGGCCAACGTCCTGACTTTC
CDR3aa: CASSLGDRETGANVLTF

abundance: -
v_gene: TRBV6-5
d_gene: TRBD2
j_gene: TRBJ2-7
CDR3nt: TGTGCCAGCAGTTACGCGGGAGGGGCCTTGGAGCAGTACTTC
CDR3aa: CASSYAGGALEQYF

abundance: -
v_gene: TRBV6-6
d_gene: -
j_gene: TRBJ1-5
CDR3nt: TGTGCCAGCACCAACGCGGGGCAGGTCAATCAGCCCCAGCATTTT
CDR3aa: CASTNAGQVNQPQHF

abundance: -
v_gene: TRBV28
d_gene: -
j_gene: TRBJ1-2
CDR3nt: TGTGCCAGCAGTTTGTGGATCCATGGCTACACCTTC
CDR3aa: CASSLWIHGYTF

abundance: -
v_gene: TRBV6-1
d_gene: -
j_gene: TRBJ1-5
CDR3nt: TGTGCCAGCGGCGAGGTCATACGACAGCCCCAGCATTTT
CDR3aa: CASGEVIRQPQHF

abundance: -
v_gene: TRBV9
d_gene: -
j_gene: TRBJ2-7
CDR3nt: TGTGCCAGCAGCGTAGGGGTCCTTAGCGAGCAGTACTTC
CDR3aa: CASSVGVLSEQYF

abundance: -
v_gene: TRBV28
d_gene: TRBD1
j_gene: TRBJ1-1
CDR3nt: TGTGCCAGCAGTTTCGGGACAGGGGGAGTAGGCACTGAAGCTTTCTTT
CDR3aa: CASSFGTGGVGTEAFF

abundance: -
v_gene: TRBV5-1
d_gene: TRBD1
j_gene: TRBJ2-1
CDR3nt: TGCGCCAGCAGCTCGACAGGGGGCACCACACCAGCGGGGAGACGGAGCTCCTACAATGAGCAGTTCTTC
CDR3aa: CASSSTGGTTPAGRRSSYNEQFF